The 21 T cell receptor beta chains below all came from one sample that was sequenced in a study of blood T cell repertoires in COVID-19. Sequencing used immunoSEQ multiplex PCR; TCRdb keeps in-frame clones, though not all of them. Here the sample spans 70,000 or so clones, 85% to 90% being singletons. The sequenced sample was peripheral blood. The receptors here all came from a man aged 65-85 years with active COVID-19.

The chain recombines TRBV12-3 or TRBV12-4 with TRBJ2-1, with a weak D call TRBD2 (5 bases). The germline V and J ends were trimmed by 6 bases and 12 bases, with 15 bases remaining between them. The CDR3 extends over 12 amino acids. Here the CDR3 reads CASRPGWGGQFF. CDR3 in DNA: TGTGCCAGCAGACCGGGATGGGGTGGGCAGTTCTTC.

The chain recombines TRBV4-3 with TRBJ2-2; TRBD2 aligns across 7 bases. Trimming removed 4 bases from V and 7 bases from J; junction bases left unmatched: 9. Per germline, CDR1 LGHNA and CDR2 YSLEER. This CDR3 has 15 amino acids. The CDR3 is CASSPTSLRVGELFF. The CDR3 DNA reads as TGCGCCAGCAGCCCGACTAGCTTGAGGGTCGGGGAGCTGTTTTTT.

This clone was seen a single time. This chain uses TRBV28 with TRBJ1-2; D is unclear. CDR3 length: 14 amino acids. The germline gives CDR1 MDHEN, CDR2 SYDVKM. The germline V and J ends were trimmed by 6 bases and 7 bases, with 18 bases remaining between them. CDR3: CASSRTPRGSGYTF. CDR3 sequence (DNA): TGTGCCAGCAGCCGCACCCCCCGCGGCTCTGGCTACACCTTC.

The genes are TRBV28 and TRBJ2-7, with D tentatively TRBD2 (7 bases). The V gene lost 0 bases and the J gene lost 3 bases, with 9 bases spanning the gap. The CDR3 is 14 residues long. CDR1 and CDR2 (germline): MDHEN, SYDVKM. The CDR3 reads CASSLWGGGYEQYF. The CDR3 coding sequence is TGTGCCAGCAGTTTATGGGGAGGGGGCTACGAGCAGTACTTC.

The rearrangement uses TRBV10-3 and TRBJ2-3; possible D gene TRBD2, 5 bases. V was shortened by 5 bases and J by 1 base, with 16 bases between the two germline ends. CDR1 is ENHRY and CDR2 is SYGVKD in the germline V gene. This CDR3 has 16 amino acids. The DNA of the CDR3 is TGTGCCATCAGTCTGGGGAGCAGCCAAGGCACAGATACGCAGTATTTT. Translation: CAISLGSSQGTDTQYF.

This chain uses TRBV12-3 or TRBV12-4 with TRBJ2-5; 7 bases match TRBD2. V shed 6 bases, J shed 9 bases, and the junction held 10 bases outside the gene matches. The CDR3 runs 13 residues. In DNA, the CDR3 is TGTGCCAGCAGCCTCTCGACTAGCTTGGCCCAGTACTTC. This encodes CASSLSTSLAQYF.

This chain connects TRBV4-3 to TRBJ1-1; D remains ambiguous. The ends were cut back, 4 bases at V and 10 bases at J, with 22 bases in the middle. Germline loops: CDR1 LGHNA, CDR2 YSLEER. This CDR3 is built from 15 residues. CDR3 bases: TGCGCCAGCAGCCCCATGCGGGCCCCCTTGTTCGGAGCTTTCTTT. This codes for CASSPMRAPLFGAFF.

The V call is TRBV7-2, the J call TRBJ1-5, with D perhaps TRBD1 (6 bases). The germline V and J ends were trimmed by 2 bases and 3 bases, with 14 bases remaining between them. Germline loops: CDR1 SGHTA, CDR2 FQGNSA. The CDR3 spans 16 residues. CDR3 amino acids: CASSLRGGEINQPQHF. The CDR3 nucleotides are TGTGCCAGCAGCTTAAGGGGGGGAGAAATCAATCAGCCCCAGCATTTT.

Written as DNA, the CDR3 is TGTGCCAGTACCGAGGGGGAGAACACTGAAGCTTTCTTT. It translates to CASTEGENTEAFF. This sequence joins TRBV19 and TRBJ1-1; D is possibly TRBD1 (6 bases). Germline CDR1 and CDR2: LNHDA and SQIVND (reference sequence). The CDR3 covers 13 residues. V lost 7 bases and J 1 base, leaving 10 bases between the germline ends.

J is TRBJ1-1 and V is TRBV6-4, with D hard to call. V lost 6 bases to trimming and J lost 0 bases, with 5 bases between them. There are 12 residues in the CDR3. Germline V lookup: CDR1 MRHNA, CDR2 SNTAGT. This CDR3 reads CASSPVNTEAFF. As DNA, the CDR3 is TGTGCCAGCAGCCCGGTGAACACTGAAGCTTTCTTT.

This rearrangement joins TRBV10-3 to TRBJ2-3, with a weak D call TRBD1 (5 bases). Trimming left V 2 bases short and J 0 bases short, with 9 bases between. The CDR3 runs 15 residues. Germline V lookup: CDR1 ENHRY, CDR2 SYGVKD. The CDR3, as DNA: TGTGCCATCAGTGAGGGTCAGGGTAGCACAGATACGCAGTATTTT. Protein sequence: CAISEGQGSTDTQYF.

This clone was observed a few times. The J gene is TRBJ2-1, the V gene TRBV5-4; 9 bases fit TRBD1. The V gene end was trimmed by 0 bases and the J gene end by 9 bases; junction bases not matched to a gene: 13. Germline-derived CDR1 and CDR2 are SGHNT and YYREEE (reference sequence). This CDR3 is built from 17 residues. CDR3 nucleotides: TGTGCCAGCAGCTTGGCCCCCCCCGGGACAGGGACGGTTGAGCAGTTCTTC. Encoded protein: CASSLAPPGTGTVEQFF.

The CDR3 sequence is CASSLQQARGQPQHF. DNA of the CDR3: TGTGCCAGCAGCCTCCAACAGGCGCGCGGTCAGCCCCAGCATTTT. The chain links TRBV28 to TRBJ1-5; tentatively, D is TRBD1 (5 bases). Germline-derived CDR1 and CDR2 are MDHEN and SYDVKM. The V end lost 6 bases, the J end lost 6 bases, and 18 bases lay between the germline ends. The CDR3 has 15 residues.

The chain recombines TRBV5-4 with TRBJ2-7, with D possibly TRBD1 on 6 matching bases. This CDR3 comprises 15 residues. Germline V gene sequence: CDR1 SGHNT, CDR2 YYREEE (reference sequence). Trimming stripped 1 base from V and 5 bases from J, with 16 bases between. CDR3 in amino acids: CASSLSLSGADEQYF. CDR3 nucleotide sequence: TGTGCCAGCAGCTTGTCGTTGTCAGGGGCGGACGAGCAGTACTTC.

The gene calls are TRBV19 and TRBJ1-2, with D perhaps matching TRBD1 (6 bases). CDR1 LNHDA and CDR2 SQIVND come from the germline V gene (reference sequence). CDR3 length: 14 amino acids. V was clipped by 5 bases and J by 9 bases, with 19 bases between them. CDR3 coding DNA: TGTGCCAGTAGTTTGATTGGGGCAGGGGATCGCTACACCTTC. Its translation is CASSLIGAGDRYTF.

For the CDR3, the DNA is TGTGCCAGTAGTATGGGGGCGTATAGCAATCAGCCCCAGCATTTT. It codes for CASSMGAYSNQPQHF. The chain recombines TRBV19 with TRBJ1-5, with a possible D match to TRBD1 (6 bases). Per the germline V gene, CDR1 is LNHDA and CDR2 is SQIVND (reference sequence). Trimming shortened V by 3 bases and J by 0 bases, and 9 bases separated the two germline ends. The CDR3 covers 15 residues.

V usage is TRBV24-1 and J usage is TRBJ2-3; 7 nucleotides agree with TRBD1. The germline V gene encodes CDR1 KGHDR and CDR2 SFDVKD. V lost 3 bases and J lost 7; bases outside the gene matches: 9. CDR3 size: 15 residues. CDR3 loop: CATSDPDRFMNTQYF. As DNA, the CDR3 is TGTGCCACCAGTGATCCGGACAGGTTCATGAATACGCAGTATTTT.

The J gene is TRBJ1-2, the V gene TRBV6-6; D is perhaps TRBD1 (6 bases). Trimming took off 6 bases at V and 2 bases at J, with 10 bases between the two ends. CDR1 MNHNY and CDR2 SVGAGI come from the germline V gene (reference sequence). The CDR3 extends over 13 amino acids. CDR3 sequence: CASRGAANYGYTF. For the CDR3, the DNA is TGTGCCAGCAGGGGGGCGGCGAACTATGGCTACACCTTC.

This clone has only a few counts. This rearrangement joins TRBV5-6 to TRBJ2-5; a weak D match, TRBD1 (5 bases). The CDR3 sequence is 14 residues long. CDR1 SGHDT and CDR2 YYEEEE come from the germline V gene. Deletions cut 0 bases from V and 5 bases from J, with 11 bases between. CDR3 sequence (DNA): TGTGCCAGCAGCTTGGGCCAGGGTGGGGAGACCCAGTACTTC. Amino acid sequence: CASSLGQGGETQYF.

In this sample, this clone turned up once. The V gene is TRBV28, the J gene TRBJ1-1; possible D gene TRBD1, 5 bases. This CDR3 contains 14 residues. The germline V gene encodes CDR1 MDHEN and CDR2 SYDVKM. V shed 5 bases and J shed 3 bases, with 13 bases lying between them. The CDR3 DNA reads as TGTGCCAGCAGTCCGGCGGGGACGGACACTGAAGCTTTCTTT. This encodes CASSPAGTDTEAFF.

The CDR3 sequence is CASGPRGGSGYEQYF. DNA for the CDR3: TGTGCCAGCGGGCCCAGGGGCGGGAGTGGGTACGAGCAGTACTTC. This chain joins TRBV13 and TRBJ2-7, with a weak D call TRBD2 (7 bases). The CDR3 consists of 15 residues. Per germline, CDR1 PRHDT and CDR2 FYEKMQ (reference sequence). V lost 8 bases, J lost 4 bases, and 21 bases lay in between. Full variable domain (rest looked up from reference TRBV13 and TRBJ2-7): AAGVIQSPRHLIKEKRETATLKCYPIPRHDTVYWYQQGPGQDPQFLISFYEKMQSDKGSIPDRFSAQQFSDYHSELNMSSLELGDSALYFCASGPRGGSGYEQYFGPGTRLTVT.